What follows is one TCR beta chain and its context. This entry comes from a study of shared T cell receptors in the human thymus. Germline trimming cut 6 bases from V and 3 bases from J; bases unmatched to any gene: 11. The length of the CDR3 is 16 residues. Germline lookup yields CDR1 LGHNA and CDR2 YNFKEQ. Only in-frame clones appear in the TCRdb table, and some are missing; sequencing was by immunoSEQ multiplex PCR. The sample contains around 340,000 clones, around 95% of which appear only once. The V gene is TRBV4-2, the J gene TRBJ2-1; 7 nucleotides agree with TRBD2. The sequenced material came from thymocytes. This sequence was found in a human donor. DNA for the CDR3: TGTGCCAGCAGTAAAGCGGGGCTAGCGAACTACAATGAGCAGTTCTTC. This gives the protein CASSKAGLANYNEQFF.